What follows are 22 T cell receptor beta chains derived from one specimen sequenced in a study of cytomegalovirus exposure and HLA in healthy donors. Using immunoSEQ multiplex PCR, the repertoire was profiled, and TCRdb retains in-frame clones only, with some absent. Among tens of thousands of clones, approximately 97% were seen once, and the ten largest hold over 2%. The specimen was PBMCs. The receptor set was obtained from a man between 18 and 35 years old in good health and CMV-seronegative.

CDR3: CASRTGRDTEAFF. The CDR3 nucleotides are TGTGCCTCGCGGACAGGGCGAGATACTGAAGCTTTCTTT. This sequence joins TRBV10-3 and TRBJ1-1; 8 nucleotides agree with TRBD1. Per germline, CDR1 ENHRY and CDR2 SYGVKD. With 11 bases clipped from V and 5 bases from J, the junction kept 10 bases outside the gene matches. The CDR3 has 13 residues.

The chain couples TRBV9 to TRBJ2-2, with a possible D match to TRBD2 (5 bases). This CDR3 is 16 amino acids long. CDR1 SGDLS and CDR2 YYNGEE come from the germline V gene. V gave up 0 bases and J gave up 4 bases, with 13 bases separating them. CDR3 DNA sequence: TGTGCCAGCAGCGTAGGTCCTAGCTTGGGCACCGGGGAGCTGTTTTTT. Its translation is CASSVGPSLGTGELFF.

Only one count was recorded for this clone. This chain joins TRBV11-3 and TRBJ2-2, with 12 bases aligning to TRBD2. The CDR3 is 17 amino acids. V dropped 3 bases and J dropped 0; count of bases not matched to a gene: 2. The germline gives CDR1 SGHNT, CDR2 YENEEA. The CDR3, as DNA: TGTGCCAGCAGCTTGACTAGCGGGAGCCCGAACACCGGGGAGCTGTTTTTT. This translates into CASSLTSGSPNTGELFF. The complete variable domain, with remaining parts taken from reference TRBV11-3 and TRBJ2-2, reads EAGVVQSPRYKIIEKKQPVAFWCNPISGHNTLYWYLQNLGQGPELLIRYENEEAVDDSQLPKDRFSAERLKGVDSTLKIQPAELGDSAVYLCASSLTSGSPNTGELFFGEGSRLTVL.

The chain uses TRBV10-3 and TRBJ2-2, with 8 bases aligning to TRBD1. CDR1 and CDR2 from the germline V gene are ENHRY and SYGVKD. CDR3 length equals 13 residues. Trimming at V came to 11 bases and at J to 1 base, leaving 3 bases not matched to a gene. CDR3 sequence (DNA): TGTGCCGTCGGGACAGGGAACACCGGGGAGCTGTTTTTT. Amino acids: CAVGTGNTGELFF.

The V and J genes are TRBV7-9 and TRBJ2-1, with TRBD2 matching over 8 bases. Germline values: CDR1 SEHNR, CDR2 FQNEAQ (reference sequence). The CDR3 sequence is 17 residues long. Unmatched junction bases numbered 14, after V lost 5 bases and J lost 5 bases. The CDR3 loop reads CASSPTGTRGGDNEQFF. The CDR3 nucleotides are TGTGCCAGCAGCCCCACCGGGACTAGGGGGGGTGACAATGAGCAGTTCTTC.

This clone was counted once. This chain links TRBV30 with TRBJ1-2, with TRBD1 as a possible D gene (5 bases). V shed 2 bases and J shed 3 bases, with 10 bases lying between them. This CDR3 region has 13 residues. The germline gives CDR1 GTSNPN, CDR2 SVGIG (reference sequence). Here the CDR3 DNA reads TGTGCCTGGAGTCGGGGGATGGACTATGGCTACACCTTC. Translation: CAWSRGMDYGYTF.

This chain uses TRBV11-1 with TRBJ1-1; possible D gene TRBD1, 6 bases. Germline CDR1 is SGHAT and CDR2 is FQDESV (reference sequence). The V end lost 2 bases, the J end lost 5 bases, and 15 bases lay between the germline ends. This CDR3 has 15 amino acids. The CDR3 sequence: CASSLFGRGGTEAFF. The CDR3 coding sequence is TGTGCCAGCAGCTTATTTGGCAGGGGCGGGACTGAAGCTTTCTTT.

The chain carries TRBV18 and TRBJ2-1, with TRBD2 matching over 7 bases. Trimming at V came to 5 bases and at J to 8 bases, leaving 6 bases not matched to a gene. Germline V CDR1 and CDR2: KGHSH, LQKENI. This CDR3 is built from 13 residues. The CDR3 region is CASSVGTTYEQFF. The CDR3 DNA is TGTGCCAGCTCAGTAGGGACTACCTATGAGCAGTTCTTC. Filled out from reference TRBV18 and TRBJ2-1, the complete variable domain reads NAGVMQNPRHLVRRRGQEARLRCSPMKGHSHVYWYRQLPEEGLKFMVYLQKENIIDESGMPKERFSAEFPKEGPSILRIQQVVRGDSAAYFCASSVGTTYEQFFGPGTRLTVL.

This CDR3 reads CASSPGTGRPYEQYF. In DNA form, the CDR3 reads TGTGCCAGCTCACCCGGGACAGGGCGGCCCTACGAGCAGTACTTC. J is TRBJ2-7 and V is TRBV18, with 9 bases that match TRBD1. The CDR3 covers 15 residues. V lost 3 bases, J lost 2 bases, and 5 bases stayed unmatched. CDR1 and CDR2 (germline): KGHSH, LQKENI.

V gene TRBV18 combines with J gene TRBJ1-2; maybe TRBD1 (6 bases). CDR3 length equals 13 residues. V was shortened by 8 bases and J by 4 bases, with 14 bases between the two germline ends. Germline assignment: CDR1 KGHSH and CDR2 LQKENI. As DNA, the CDR3 is TGTGCCAGCCTGGGGGCACGAGGCTATGGCTACACCTTC. Translated: CASLGARGYGYTF. Supplemented by reference TRBV18 and TRBJ1-2, the full variable domain reads NAGVMQNPRHLVRRRGQEARLRCSPMKGHSHVYWYRQLPEEGLKFMVYLQKENIIDESGMPKERFSAEFPKEGPSILRIQQVVRGDSAAYFCASLGARGYGYTFGSGTRLTVV.

The V call is TRBV6-6, the J call TRBJ1-4; D remains unclear. The CDR3 is 14 residues long. Germline V gene sequence: CDR1 MNHNY, CDR2 SVGAGI (reference sequence). V gave up 6 bases and J gave up 0 bases, with 8 bases separating them. The chain's CDR3 is CASRTSATNEKLFF. In DNA form, the CDR3 reads TGTGCCAGCAGAACTTCTGCAACTAATGAAAAACTGTTTTTT.

The chain recombines TRBV18 with TRBJ1-2; D is perhaps TRBD1 (5 bases). The V end was cut by 2 bases, the J end by 1 base, with 20 bases between. The CDR3 spans 18 residues. CDR1 and CDR2 from the germline V gene are KGHSH and LQKENI. CDR3 bases: TGTGCCAGCTCACCAACAACCCCAGGGCGGATGAATAACTATGGCTACACCTTC. The encoded protein is CASSPTTPGRMNNYGYTF. The complete variable domain, with remaining parts taken from reference TRBV18 and TRBJ1-2, reads NAGVMQNPRHLVRRRGQEARLRCSPMKGHSHVYWYRQLPEEGLKFMVYLQKENIIDESGMPKERFSAEFPKEGPSILRIQQVVRGDSAAYFCASSPTTPGRMNNYGYTFGSGTRLTVV.

The table lists this clone with a count of one. The CDR3: CASRPWGQNEKLFF. CDR3 sequence (DNA): TGTGCCAGCAGGCCCTGGGGGCAGAATGAAAAACTGTTTTTT. J is TRBJ1-4 and V is TRBV28, with a weak D call TRBD1 (6 bases). Trimming removed 6 bases from V and 5 bases from J, with 13 bases in between. This CDR3 region has 14 residues. The germline CDR1 and CDR2 sequences are MDHEN and SYDVKM.

The chain uses TRBV10-2 and TRBJ2-5, with 7 bases identical to TRBD1. The CDR3 sequence is 15 residues long. V shed 8 bases, J shed 1 base, and the junction held 10 bases outside the gene matches. Looked up from germline, CDR1 is WSHSY and CDR2 is SAAADI. The CDR3 nucleotides are TGCGCCAGCGACGAACGGGACAGATCCCAAGAGACCCAGTACTTC. The encoded protein is CASDERDRSQETQYF.

CDR3 sequence: CAITRTRLGEYNEQFF. The CDR3 DNA sequence: TGTGCCATCACCCGGACTAGATTGGGTGAATACAATGAGCAGTTCTTC. The J gene is TRBJ2-1, the V gene TRBV10-3, with 7 bases aligning to TRBD2. Germline loops: CDR1 ENHRY, CDR2 SYGVKD. Trimming cost V 7 bases and J 4 bases; bases outside gene matches: 13. The CDR3 extends over 16 amino acids.

The rearrangement uses TRBV28 and TRBJ1-2, with D perhaps TRBD1 (6 bases). The length of the CDR3 is 15 residues. Trimming left V 8 bases short and J 2 bases short, with 18 bases between. Germline V gives CDR1 MDHEN, CDR2 SYDVKM. The CDR3 DNA is TGTGCCAGCTCCCTAGGGGGGGAGGGCAACTATGGCTACACCTTC. It is translated as CASSLGGEGNYGYTF.

This chain uses TRBV19 with TRBJ1-1, with no clear D. Trimming took 1 base from V and 4 from J, leaving 10 bases between them. Germline CDR1 reads LNHDA; CDR2 reads SQIVND (reference sequence). The CDR3 is made up of 14 amino acids. CDR3: CASSIGALTTEAFF. The CDR3 coding sequence is TGTGCCAGTAGTATAGGGGCCCTGACCACTGAAGCTTTCTTT.

The chain carries TRBV19 and TRBJ1-2; D might be TRBD1 (5 bases). This CDR3 has 14 amino acids. Deletions cut 3 bases from V and 8 bases from J, with 16 bases between. Germline CDR1 is LNHDA and CDR2 is SQIVND (reference sequence). This CDR3 is CASSITTGVGGYTF. CDR3 DNA sequence: TGTGCCAGTAGTATTACAACAGGCGTTGGGGGCTACACCTTC.

The rearrangement uses TRBV7-9 and TRBJ1-2, with D uncertain. CDR3 size: 11 residues. Trimming shortened V by 8 bases and J by 2 bases, and 6 bases separated the two germline ends. Germline CDR1 and CDR2: SEHNR and FQNEAQ (reference sequence). The CDR3 DNA follows: TGTGCCAGCGGAGGAAACTATGGCTACACCTTC. Protein sequence: CASGGNYGYTF.

This clone has just one count. The chain carries TRBV28 and TRBJ1-2, with TRBD1 matching over 7 bases. Per the germline V gene, CDR1 is MDHEN and CDR2 is SYDVKM. The CDR3 sequence is 14 residues long. Trimming at V came to 6 bases and at J to 4 bases, leaving 8 bases not matched to a gene. The CDR3 coding sequence is TGTGCCAGCAGCGTAGGACAGGCGGGCTATGGCTACACCTTC. It specifies CASSVGQAGYGYTF.

V and J are TRBV5-6 and TRBJ2-5; perhaps TRBD1 as D (6 bases). Germline assignment: CDR1 SGHDT and CDR2 YYEEEE. V was clipped by 1 base and J by 2 bases, with 15 bases between them. The length of the CDR3 is 16 residues. CDR3 in DNA: TGTGCCAGCAGCTTGAATTTAAGGGACAAACAAGAGACCCAGTACTTC. It translates to CASSLNLRDKQETQYF.

This chain connects TRBV21-1 to TRBJ2-7; the table's D gene call, TRBD1, was not cross checked with the DNA. TRBV21-1 is deemed a pseudogene. CDR3 length: 14 amino acids. The CDR3 loop reads CASSEGRGRYEQYF. The CDR3 nucleotides read TGTGCCAGCAGCGAGGGTAGGGGGCGCTACGAGCAGTACTTC.